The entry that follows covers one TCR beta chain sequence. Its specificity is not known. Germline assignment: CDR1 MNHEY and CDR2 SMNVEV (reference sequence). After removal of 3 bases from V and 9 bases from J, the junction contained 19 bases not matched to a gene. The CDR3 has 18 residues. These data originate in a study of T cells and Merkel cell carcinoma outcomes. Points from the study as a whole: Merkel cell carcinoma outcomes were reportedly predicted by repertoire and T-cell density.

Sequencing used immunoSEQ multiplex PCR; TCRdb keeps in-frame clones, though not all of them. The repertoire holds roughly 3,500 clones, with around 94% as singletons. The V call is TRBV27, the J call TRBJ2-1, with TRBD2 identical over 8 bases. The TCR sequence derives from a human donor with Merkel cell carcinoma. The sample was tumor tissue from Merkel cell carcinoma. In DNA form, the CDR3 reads TGTGCCAGCAGTTTTTATGCCCCCAGCGGGAGTAGTGAAGGTGAGCAGTTCTTC. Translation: CASSFYAPSGSSEGEQFF.